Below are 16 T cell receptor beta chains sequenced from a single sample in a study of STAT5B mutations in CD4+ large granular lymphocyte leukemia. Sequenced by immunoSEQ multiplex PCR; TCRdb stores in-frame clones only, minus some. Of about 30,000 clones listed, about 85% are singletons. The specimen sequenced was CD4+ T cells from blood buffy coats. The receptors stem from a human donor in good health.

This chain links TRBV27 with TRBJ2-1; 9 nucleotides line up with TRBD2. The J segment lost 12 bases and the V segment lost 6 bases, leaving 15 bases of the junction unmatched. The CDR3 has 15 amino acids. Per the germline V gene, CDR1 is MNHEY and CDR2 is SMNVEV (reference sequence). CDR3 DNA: TGTGCCAGCAGCCGCCCTTTAGCGGGAGCGTTTGTGCAGTTCTTC. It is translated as CASSRPLAGAFVQFF.

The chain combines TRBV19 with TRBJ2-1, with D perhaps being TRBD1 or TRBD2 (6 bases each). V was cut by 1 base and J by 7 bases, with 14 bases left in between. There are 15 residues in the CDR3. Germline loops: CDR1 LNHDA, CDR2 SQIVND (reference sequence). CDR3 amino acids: CASSIARGRLNEQFF. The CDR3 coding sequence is TGTGCCAGTAGTATAGCTAGGGGGAGGTTAAATGAGCAGTTCTTC.

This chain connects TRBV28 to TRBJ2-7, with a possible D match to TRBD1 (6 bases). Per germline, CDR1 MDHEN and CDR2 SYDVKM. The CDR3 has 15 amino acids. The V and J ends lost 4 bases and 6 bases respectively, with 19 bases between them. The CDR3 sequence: CASSSRGRGPAEQYF. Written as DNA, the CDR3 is TGTGCCAGCAGTTCCAGGGGCAGGGGACCTGCCGAGCAGTACTTC.

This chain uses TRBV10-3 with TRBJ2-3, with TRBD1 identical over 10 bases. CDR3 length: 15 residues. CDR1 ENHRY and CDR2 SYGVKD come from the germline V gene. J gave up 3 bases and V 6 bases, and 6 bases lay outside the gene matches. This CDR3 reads CAIRNGDRGTDTQYF. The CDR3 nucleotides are TGTGCCATCAGGAACGGGGACAGGGGAACAGATACGCAGTATTTT.

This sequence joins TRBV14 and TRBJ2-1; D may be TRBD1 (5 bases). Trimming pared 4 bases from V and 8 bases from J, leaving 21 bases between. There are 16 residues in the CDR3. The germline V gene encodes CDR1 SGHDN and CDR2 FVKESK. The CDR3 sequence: CASSLLGLRGRDEQFF. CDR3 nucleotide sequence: TGTGCCAGCAGCCTCCTTGGGTTAAGGGGAAGGGATGAGCAGTTCTTC.

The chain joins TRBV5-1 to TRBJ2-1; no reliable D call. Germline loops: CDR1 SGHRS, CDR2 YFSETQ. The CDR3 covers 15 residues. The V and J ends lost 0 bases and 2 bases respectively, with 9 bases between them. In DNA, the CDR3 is TGCGCCAGCAGCTTGGTGGCGGTGACCTACAATGAGCAGTTCTTC. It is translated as CASSLVAVTYNEQFF.

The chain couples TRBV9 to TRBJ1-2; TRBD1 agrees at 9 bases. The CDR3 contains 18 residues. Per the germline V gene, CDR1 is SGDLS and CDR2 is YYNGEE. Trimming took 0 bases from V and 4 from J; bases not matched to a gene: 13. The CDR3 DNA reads TGTGCCAGCAGCGTAGGAATTCAGGGGACAGGGACGATCTATGGCTACACCTTC. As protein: CASSVGIQGTGTIYGYTF.

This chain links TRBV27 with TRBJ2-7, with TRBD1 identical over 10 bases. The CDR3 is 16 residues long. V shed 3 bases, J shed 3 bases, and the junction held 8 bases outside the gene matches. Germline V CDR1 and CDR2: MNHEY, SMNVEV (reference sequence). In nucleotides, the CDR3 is TGTGCCAGCAGTTTTGACCGGACAGGGGGTCTCTACGAGCAGTACTTC. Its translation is CASSFDRTGGLYEQYF.

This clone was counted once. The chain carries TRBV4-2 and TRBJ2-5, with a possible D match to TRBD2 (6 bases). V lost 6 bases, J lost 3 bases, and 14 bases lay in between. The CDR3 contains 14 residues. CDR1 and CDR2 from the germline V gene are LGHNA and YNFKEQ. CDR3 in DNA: TGTGCCAGCAGACCGACTAGTAGAGAAGAGACCCAGTACTTC. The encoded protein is CASRPTSREETQYF.

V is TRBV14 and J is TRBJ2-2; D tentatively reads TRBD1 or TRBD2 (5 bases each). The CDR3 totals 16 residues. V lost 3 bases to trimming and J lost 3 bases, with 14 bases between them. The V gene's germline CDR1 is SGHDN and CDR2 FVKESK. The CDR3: CASSQLGDGYTGELFF. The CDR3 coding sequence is TGTGCCAGCAGCCAGTTGGGGGACGGATACACCGGGGAGCTGTTTTTT.

CDR3 residues: CASSEGSYNEQFF. The CDR3 region has the DNA TGCGCCAGCAGTGAAGGCTCCTACAATGAGCAGTTCTTC. This chain links TRBV10-2 with TRBJ2-1; D uncertain. The CDR3 covers 13 residues. Trimming took off 3 bases at V and 0 bases at J, with 3 bases between the two ends. The V gene's germline CDR1 is WSHSY and CDR2 SAAADI.

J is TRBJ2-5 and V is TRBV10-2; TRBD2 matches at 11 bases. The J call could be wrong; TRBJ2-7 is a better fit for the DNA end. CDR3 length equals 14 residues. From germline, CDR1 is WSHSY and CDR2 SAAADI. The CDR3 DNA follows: TGCGCCAGCACCAAGACTAGCGGGATCTACGAGCAGTACTTC. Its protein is CASTKTSGIYEQYF.

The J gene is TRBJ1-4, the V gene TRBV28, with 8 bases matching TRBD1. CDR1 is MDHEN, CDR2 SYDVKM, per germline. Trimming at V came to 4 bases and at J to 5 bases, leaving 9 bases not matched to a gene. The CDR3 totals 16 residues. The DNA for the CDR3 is TGTGCCAGCAGTTATGACAGGGGTTATAGAAATGAAAAACTGTTTTTT. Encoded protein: CASSYDRGYRNEKLFF.

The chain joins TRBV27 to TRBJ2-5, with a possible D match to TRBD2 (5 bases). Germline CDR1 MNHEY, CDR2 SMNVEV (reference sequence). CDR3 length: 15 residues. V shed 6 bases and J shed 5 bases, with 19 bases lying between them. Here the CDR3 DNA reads TGTGCCAGCAGCCACCGTGGGTGGGAGTTGGAGACCCAGTACTTC. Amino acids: CASSHRGWELETQYF.

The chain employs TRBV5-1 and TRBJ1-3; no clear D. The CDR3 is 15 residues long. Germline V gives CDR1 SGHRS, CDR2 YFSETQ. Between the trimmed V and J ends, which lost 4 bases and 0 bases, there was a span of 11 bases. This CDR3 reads CASSPDPISGNTIYF. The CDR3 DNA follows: TGCGCCAGCAGCCCGGACCCGATCTCTGGAAACACCATATATTTT.

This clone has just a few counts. CDR3 residues: CASSKQSPRIYGYTF. The CDR3 region has the DNA TGTGCCAGCAGCAAACAATCTCCGCGGATCTATGGCTACACCTTC. This chain uses TRBV21-1 with TRBJ1-2. TRBV21-1 is a recognized pseudogene. The CDR3 is 15 residues long.